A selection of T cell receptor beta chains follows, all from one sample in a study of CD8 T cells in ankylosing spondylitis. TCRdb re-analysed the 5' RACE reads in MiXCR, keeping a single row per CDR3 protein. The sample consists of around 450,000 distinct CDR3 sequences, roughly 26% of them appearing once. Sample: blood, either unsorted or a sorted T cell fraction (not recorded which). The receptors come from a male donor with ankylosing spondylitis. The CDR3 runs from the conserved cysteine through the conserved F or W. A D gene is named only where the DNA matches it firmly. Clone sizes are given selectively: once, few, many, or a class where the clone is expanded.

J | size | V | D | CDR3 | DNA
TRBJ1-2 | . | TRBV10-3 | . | CAIRKDTPPNYGYTF | TGTGCCATCAGGAAAGACACCCCCCCTAACTATGGCTACACCTTC
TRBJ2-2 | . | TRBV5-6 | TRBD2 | CASRAGGELFF | TGTGCCAGCAGAGCGGGAGGGGAGCTGTTTTTT
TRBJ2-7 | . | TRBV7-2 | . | CASSLVPELNEQYF | TGTGCCAGCAGCTTAGTTCCGGAGCTCAACGAGCAGTACTTC
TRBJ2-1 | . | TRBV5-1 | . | CASSLAARGFDEQFF | TGCGCCAGCAGCTTGGCCGCTCGGGGGTTCGATGAGCAGTTCTTC
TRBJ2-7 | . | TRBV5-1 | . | CASSPLTGPYEQYF | TGCGCCAGCAGCCCACTCACAGGGCCCTACGAGCAGTACTTC
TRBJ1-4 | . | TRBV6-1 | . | CASQDRAHNEKLFF | TGTGCCAGCCAGGACCGGGCCCATAATGAAAAACTGTTTTTT
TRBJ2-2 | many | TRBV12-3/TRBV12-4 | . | CASSFNIGAGELFF | TGTGCCAGCAGTTTTAATATAGGGGCCGGGGAGCTGTTTTTT
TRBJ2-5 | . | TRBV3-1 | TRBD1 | CASSSNRGGETQYF | TGTGCCAGCAGCTCTAACAGGGGCGGGGAGACCCAGTACTTC
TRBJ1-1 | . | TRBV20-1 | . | CSARFLTPTWTEAFF | TGCAGTGCTAGATTCCTGACCCCTACCTGGACTGAAGCTTTCTTT
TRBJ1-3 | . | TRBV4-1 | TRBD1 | CASSHPRTGSYGNTIYF | TGCGCCAGCAGCCACCCCCGGACAGGGAGCTATGGAAACACCATATATTTT
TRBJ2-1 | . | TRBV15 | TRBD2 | CATSRHSGLVGNNEQFF | TGTGCCACCAGCAGACACTCTGGACTAGTTGGGAACAATGAGCAGTTCTTC
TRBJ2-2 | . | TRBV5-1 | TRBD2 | CASSLAASGTNTGELFF | TGCGCCAGCAGCTTGGCCGCTAGCGGGACGAACACCGGGGAGCTGTTTTTT
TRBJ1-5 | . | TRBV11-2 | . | CASSAGTSSQPQHF | TGTGCCAGCAGCGCCGGGACATCCAGCCAGCCCCAGCATTTT
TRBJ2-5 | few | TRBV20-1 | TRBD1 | CSATDRGQETQYF | TGCAGTGCCACCGACAGGGGTCAAGAGACCCAGTACTTC
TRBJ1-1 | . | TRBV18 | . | CASSLSRGDAEAFF | TGTGCCAGCTCACTCTCCCGGGGGGACGCTGAAGCTTTCTTT
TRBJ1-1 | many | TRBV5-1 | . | CASSLRGNTEAFF | TGTGCCAGCAGCTTACGGGGGAACACTGAAGCTTTCTTT
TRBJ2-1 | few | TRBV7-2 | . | CASSPRRQGGRDEQFF | TGTGCCAGCAGCCCAAGGCGACAGGGAGGAAGGGATGAGCAGTTCTTC
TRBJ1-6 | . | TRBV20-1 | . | CSAMVPGSRNSPLHF | TGCAGTGCCATGGTACCGGGCTCACGTAATTCACCCCTCCACTTT
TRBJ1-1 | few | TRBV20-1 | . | CSASGEGTEAFF | TGCAGTGCTAGCGGGGAGGGAACTGAAGCTTTCTTT
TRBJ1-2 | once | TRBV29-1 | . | CSVLPQGEGYTF | TGCAGCGTTTTGCCACAGGGAGAAGGCTACACCTTC
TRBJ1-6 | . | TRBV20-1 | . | CSARGSGSDDSPLHF | TGCAGTGCCCGAGGGAGCGGGAGTGATGATTCACCCCTCCACTTT
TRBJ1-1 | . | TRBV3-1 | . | CASSQDYTRTEAFF | TGTGCCAGCAGCCAAGATTATACTAGGACTGAAGCTTTCTTT
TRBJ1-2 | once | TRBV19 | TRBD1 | CASSIDHDRAYGYTF | TGTGCCAGTAGTATAGATCACGACAGGGCCTATGGCTACACCTTC
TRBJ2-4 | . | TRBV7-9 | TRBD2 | CASSPPGLAGGNIQYF | TGTGCCAGCAGCCCGCCGGGACTAGCGGGAGGAAACATTCAGTACTTC
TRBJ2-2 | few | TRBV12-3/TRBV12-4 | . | CASSLADFRELFF | TGTGCCAGCAGTTTAGCAGACTTCCGGGAGCTGTTTTTT
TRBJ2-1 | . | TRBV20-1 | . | CSAILTEGGNEQFF | TGCAGTGCTATTCTGACGGAGGGGGGAAATGAGCAGTTCTTC
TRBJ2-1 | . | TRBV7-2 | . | CASSLVSGPVYNEQFF | TGTGCCAGCAGCTTAGTATCGGGGCCCGTATACAATGAGCAGTTCTTC
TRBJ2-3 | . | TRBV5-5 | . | CASSLEETTDTQYF | TGTGCCAGCAGCTTGGAGGAAACGACAGATACGCAGTATTTT
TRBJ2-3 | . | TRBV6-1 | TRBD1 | CASRRDREASDTQYF | TGTGCCAGCAGAAGGGACAGGGAGGCATCAGATACGCAGTATTTT
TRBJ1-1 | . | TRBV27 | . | CASSFGFEAFF | TGTGCCAGCAGTTTTGGATTTGAAGCTTTCTTT
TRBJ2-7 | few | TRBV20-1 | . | CSGAGPDEQYF | TGCAGTGGGGCGGGGCCGGACGAGCAGTACTTC
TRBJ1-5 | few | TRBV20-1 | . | CSASRTLANQPQHF | TGCAGTGCTAGTAGGACACTGGCAAATCAGCCCCAGCATTTT
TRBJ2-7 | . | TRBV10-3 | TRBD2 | CAISEQAGASYEQYF | TGTGCCATCAGTGAGCAAGCGGGGGCTTCCTACGAGCAGTACTTC
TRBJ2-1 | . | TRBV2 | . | CASYTLWNNEQFF | TGTGCCAGCTATACCCTATGGAACAATGAGCAGTTCTTC
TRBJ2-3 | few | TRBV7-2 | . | CASSLAGTSFTDTQYF | TGTGCCAGCAGCTTAGCAGGGACCTCGTTCACAGATACGCAGTATTTT
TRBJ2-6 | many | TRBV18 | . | CASSPVGTEYPGANVLTF | TGTGCCAGCTCACCAGTAGGTACGGAGTATCCTGGGGCCAACGTCCTGACTTTC
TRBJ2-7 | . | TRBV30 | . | CAWSPGGTRGNEQYF | TGTGCCTGGAGTCCTGGGGGGACCCGAGGGAACGAGCAGTACTTC
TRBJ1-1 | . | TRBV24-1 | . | CATSSDTEAFF | TGTGCCACCAGTTCGGACACTGAAGCTTTCTTT
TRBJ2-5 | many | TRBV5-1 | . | CASSVQETQYF | TGCGCCAGCAGCGTACAAGAGACCCAGTACTTC
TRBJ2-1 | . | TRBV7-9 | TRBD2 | CASSRQVLAGSTEQFF | TGTGCCAGCAGCCGACAAGTACTAGCGGGATCCACTGAGCAGTTCTTC
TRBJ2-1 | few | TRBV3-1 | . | CASSQDGGWGVNEQFF | TGTGCCAGCAGCCAAGATGGGGGCTGGGGCGTCAATGAGCAGTTCTTC
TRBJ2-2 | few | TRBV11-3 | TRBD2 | CASSRGAGGNTGELFF | TGTGCCAGCAGCCGTGGAGCGGGAGGAAACACCGGGGAGCTGTTTTTT